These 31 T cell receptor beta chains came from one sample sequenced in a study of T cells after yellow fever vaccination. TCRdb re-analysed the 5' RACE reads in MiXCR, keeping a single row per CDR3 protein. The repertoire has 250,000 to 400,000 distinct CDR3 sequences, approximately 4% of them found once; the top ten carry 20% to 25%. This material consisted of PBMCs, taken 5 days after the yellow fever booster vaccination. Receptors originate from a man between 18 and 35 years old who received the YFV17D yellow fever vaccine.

The CDR3 DNA reads as TGTGCCACGGGGGCCCCCGCCGAGCAGTACGTC. Translated, it gives CATGAPAEQYV. The chain links TRBV10-3 to TRBJ2-7; D may be TRBD1 or TRBD2 (6 bases each). The ends were cut back, 10 bases at V and 6 bases at J, with 13 bases in the middle. The CDR3 covers 11 residues. Germline V gene sequence: CDR1 ENHRY, CDR2 SYGVKD.

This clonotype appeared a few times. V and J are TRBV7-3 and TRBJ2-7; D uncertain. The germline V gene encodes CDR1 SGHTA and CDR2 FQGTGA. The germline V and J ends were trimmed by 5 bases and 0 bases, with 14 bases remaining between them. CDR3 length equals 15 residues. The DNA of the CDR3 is TGTGCCAGCAGCCCAACTGGCAGCCGCTCCTACGAGCAGTACTTC. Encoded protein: CASSPTGSRSYEQYF.

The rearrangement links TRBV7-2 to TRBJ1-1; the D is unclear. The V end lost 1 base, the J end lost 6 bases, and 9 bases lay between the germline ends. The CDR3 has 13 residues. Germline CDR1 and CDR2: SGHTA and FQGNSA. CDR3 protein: CASSLGTRAEAFF. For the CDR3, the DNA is TGTGCCAGCAGCTTAGGTACGAGGGCTGAAGCTTTCTTT.

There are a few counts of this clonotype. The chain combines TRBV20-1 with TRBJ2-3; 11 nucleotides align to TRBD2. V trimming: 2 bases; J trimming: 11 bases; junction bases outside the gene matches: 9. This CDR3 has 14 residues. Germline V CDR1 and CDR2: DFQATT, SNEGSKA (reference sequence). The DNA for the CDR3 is TGCAGTGCTAGACTAGCGGGGGGCCCTTCTGAGCAGTATTTT. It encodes CSARLAGGPSEQYF.

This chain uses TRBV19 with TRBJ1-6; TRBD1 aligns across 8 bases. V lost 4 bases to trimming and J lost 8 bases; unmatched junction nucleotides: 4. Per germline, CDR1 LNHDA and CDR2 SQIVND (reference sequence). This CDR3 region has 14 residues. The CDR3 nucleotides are TGTGCCAGTAGTAAGACAGGGGATCATTCACCCCTCCACTTT. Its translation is CASSKTGDHSPLHF.

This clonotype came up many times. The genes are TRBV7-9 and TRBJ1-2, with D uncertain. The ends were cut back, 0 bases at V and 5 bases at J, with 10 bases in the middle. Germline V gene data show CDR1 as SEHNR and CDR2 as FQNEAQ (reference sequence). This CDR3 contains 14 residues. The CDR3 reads CASSLALREYGYTF. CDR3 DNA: TGTGCCAGCAGCTTAGCTTTGAGGGAGTATGGCTACACCTTC.

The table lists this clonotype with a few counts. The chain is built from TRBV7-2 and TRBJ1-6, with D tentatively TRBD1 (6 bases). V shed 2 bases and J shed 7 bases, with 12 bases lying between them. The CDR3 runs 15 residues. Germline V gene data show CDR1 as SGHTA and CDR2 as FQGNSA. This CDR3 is CASSLLGQHNSPLHF. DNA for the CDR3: TGTGCCAGCAGCTTACTCGGACAGCACAATTCACCCCTCCACTTT.

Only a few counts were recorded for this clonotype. CDR3: CASSPSVYTDTQYF. The CDR3 coding sequence is TGTGCCAGCAGTCCGTCAGTATACACAGATACGCAGTATTTT. The chain links TRBV27 to TRBJ2-3; D uncertain. CDR1 is MNHEY and CDR2 is SMNVEV in the germline V gene (reference sequence). V lost 5 bases and J lost 2, with 11 bases in between. This CDR3 has 14 residues.

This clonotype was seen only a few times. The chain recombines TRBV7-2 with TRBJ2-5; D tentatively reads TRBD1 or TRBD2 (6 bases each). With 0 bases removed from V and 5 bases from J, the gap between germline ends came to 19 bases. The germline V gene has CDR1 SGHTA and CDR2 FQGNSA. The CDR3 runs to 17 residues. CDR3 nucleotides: TGTGCCAGCAGCTTAGCGGCCTTAGGCGGAGGGGGGGAGACCCAGTACTTC. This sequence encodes CASSLAALGGGGETQYF.

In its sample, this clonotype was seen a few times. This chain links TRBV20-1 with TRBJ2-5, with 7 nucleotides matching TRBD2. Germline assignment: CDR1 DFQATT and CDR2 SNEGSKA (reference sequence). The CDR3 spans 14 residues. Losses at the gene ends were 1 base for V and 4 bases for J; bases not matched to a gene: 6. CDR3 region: CSARAASGAETQYF. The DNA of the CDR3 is TGCAGTGCTAGAGCCGCAAGCGGGGCAGAGACCCAGTACTTC.

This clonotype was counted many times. CDR3 region: CASSFGDRPYEQYF. CDR3 DNA: TGTGCCAGCAGCTTTGGGGACAGACCCTACGAGCAGTACTTC. J is TRBJ2-7 and V is TRBV7-9; 7 nucleotides match TRBD1. The CDR3 length is 14 residues. Looked up from germline, CDR1 is SEHNR and CDR2 is FQNEAQ (reference sequence). V lost 3 bases, J lost 2 bases, and 4 bases stayed unmatched.

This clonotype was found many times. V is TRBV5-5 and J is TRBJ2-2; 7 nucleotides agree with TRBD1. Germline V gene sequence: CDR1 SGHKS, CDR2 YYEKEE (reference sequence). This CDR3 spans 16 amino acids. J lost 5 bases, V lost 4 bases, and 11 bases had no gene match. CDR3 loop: CASSPWPGGRTGELFF. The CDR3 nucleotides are TGTGCCAGCAGCCCCTGGCCAGGGGGAAGAACCGGGGAGCTGTTTTTT.

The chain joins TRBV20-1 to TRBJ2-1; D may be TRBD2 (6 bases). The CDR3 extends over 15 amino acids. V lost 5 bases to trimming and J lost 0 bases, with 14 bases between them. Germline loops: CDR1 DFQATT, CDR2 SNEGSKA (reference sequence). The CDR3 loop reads CSARRGEVSYNEQFF. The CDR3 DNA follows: TGCAGTGCTCGGCGGGGCGAAGTCTCCTACAATGAGCAGTTCTTC.

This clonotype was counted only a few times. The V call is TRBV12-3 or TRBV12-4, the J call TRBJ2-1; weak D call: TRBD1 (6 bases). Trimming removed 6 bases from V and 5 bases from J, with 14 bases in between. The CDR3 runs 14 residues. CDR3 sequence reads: CASSRTVGNNEQFF. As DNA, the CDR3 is TGTGCCAGCAGCCGGACAGTGGGGAACAATGAGCAGTTCTTC.

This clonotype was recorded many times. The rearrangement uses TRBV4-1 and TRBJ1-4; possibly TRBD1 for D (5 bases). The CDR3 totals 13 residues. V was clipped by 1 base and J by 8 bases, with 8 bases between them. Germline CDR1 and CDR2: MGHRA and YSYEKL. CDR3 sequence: CASSQAGDEKLFF. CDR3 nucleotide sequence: TGCGCCAGCAGCCAAGCCGGGGACGAAAAACTGTTTTTT.

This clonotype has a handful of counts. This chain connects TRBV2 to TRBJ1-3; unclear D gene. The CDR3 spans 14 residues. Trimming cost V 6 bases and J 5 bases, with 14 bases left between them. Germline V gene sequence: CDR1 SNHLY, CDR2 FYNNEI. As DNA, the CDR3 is TGTGCCAGCAGCGTTACAAATTACCGAAACACCATATATTTT. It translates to CASSVTNYRNTIYF.

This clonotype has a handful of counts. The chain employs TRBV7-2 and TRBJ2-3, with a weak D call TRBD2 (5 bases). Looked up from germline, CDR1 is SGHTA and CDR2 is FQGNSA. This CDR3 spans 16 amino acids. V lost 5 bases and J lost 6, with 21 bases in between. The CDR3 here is CASSPPGLSKVDTQYF. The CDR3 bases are TGTGCCAGCAGCCCCCCCGGACTTTCTAAGGTGGATACGCAGTATTTT. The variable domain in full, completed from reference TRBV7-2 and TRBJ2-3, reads GAGVSQSPSNKVTEKGKDVELRCDPISGHTALYWYRQSLGQGLEFLIYFQGNSAPDKSGLPSDRFSAERTGGSVSTLTIQRTQQEDSAVYLCASSPPGLSKVDTQYFGPGTRLTVL.

Here the CDR3 DNA reads TGTGCCAGCAGCTTAGCGGCAGGTCAGGGGCAGCCCCAGCATTTT. This sequence encodes CASSLAAGQGQPQHF. This chain connects TRBV7-2 to TRBJ1-5; the D gene is possibly TRBD1 (6 bases). The CDR3 is 15 amino acids. The germline V gene encodes CDR1 SGHTA and CDR2 FQGNSA. With 0 bases removed from V and 7 bases from J, the gap between germline ends came to 13 bases.

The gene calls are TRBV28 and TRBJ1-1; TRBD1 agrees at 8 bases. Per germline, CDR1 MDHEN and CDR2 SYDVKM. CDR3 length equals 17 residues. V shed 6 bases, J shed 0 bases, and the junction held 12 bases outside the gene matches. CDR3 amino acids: CASRVRQGLAMNTEAFF. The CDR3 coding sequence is TGTGCCAGCAGGGTTCGACAGGGGTTGGCAATGAACACTGAAGCTTTCTTT.

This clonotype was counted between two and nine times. The CDR3 DNA reads as TGTGCCAGCAGCCCGACAGTGACGGTATCGAGTCAAGAGACCCAGTACTTC. Its translation is CASSPTVTVSSQETQYF. The gene calls are TRBV4-2 and TRBJ2-5; a weak D match, TRBD1 (5 bases). V lost 4 bases, J lost 2 bases, and 20 bases lay in between. This CDR3 has 17 amino acids. The V gene's germline CDR1 is LGHNA and CDR2 YNFKEQ.

The CDR3 sequence: CASSTEPGQGSYEQYF. In DNA form, the CDR3 reads TGTGCCAGTAGTACCGAACCGGGACAGGGGTCCTACGAGCAGTACTTC. The chain employs TRBV19 and TRBJ2-7; 10 bases agree with TRBD1. The CDR3 extends over 16 amino acids. The trim removed 4 bases at V and 1 base at J, leaving 7 bases unmatched. Per germline, CDR1 LNHDA and CDR2 SQIVND (reference sequence).

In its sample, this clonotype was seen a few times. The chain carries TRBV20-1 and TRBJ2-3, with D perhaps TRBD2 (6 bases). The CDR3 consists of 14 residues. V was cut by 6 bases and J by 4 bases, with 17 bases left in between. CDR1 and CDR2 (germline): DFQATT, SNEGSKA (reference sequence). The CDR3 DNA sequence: TGCAGTGCAGCAGACCGGGACTTTTCAGATACGCAGTATTTT. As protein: CSAADRDFSDTQYF.

CDR3 amino acids: CASSQDRGGSYTEAFF. The CDR3 DNA reads TGTGCCAGCAGCCAAGATAGAGGGGGCAGCTACACTGAAGCTTTCTTT. The rearrangement joins TRBV4-2 to TRBJ1-1; 7 nucleotides align to TRBD1. Trimming removed 0 bases from V and 3 bases from J; junction bases left unmatched: 7. The germline gives CDR1 LGHNA, CDR2 YNFKEQ. The CDR3 totals 16 residues.

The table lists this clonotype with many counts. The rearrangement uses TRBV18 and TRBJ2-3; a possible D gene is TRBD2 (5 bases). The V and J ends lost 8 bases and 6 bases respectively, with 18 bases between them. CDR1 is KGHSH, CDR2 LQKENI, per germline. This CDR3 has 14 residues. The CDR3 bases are TGTGCCAGCGCAATAAGCGGCCGCTCGGATACGCAGTATTTT. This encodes CASAISGRSDTQYF.

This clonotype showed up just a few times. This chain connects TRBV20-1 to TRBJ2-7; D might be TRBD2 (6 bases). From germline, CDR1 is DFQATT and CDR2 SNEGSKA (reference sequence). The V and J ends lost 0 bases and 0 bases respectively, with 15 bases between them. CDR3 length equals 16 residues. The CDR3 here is CSARDPREPSSYEQYV. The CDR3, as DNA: TGCAGTGCTAGAGATCCCCGGGAGCCTAGCTCCTACGAGCAGTACGTC.

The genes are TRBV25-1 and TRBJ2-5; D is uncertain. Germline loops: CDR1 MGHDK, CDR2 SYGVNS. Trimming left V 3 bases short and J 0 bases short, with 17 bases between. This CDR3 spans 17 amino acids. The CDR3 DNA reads TGTGCCAGCAGTGACCTCGGACGACTCCCGTACCAAGAGACCCAGTACTTC. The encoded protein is CASSDLGRLPYQETQYF.

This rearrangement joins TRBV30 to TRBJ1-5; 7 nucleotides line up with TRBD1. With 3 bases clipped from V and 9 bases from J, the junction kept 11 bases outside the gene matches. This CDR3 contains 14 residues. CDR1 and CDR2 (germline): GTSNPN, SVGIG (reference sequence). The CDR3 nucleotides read TGTGCCTGGAGCCACCAGGGGGGGGGGCGGCCCCAGCATTTT. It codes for CAWSHQGGGRPQHF. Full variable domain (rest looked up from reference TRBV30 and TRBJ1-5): SQTIHQWPATLVQPVGSPLSLECTVEGTSNPNLYWYRQAAGRGLQLLFYSVGIGQISSEVPQNLSASRPQDRQFILSSKKLLLSDSGFYLCAWSHQGGGRPQHFGDGTRLSIL.

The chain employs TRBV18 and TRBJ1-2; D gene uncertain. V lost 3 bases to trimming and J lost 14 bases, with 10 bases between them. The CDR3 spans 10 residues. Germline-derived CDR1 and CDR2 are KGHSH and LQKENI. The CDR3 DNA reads TGTGCCAGCTCACCGGGCGCTCATACCTTC. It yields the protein CASSPGAHTF.

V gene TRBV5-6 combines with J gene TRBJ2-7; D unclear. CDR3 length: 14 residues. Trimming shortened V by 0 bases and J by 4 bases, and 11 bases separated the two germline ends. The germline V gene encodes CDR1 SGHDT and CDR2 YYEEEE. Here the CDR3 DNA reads TGTGCCAGCAGCTTGGGGGGTTTCAGATACGAGCAGTACGTC. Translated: CASSLGGFRYEQYV.

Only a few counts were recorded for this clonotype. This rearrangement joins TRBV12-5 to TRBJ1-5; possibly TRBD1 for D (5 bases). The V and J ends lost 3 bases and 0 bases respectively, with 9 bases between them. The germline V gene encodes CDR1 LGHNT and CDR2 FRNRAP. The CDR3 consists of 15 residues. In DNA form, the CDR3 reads TGTGCTAGTGGTTTAGGGGACTATAGCAATCAGCCCCAGCATTTT. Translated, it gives CASGLGDYSNQPQHF.

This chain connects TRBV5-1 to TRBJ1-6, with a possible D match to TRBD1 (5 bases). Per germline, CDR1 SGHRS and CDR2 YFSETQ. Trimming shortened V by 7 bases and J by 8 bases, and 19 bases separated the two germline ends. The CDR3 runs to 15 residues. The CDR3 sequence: CASGLGLLEYSPLHF. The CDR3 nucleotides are TGCGCCAGCGGGCTGGGGCTCCTCGAATATTCACCCCTCCACTTT.